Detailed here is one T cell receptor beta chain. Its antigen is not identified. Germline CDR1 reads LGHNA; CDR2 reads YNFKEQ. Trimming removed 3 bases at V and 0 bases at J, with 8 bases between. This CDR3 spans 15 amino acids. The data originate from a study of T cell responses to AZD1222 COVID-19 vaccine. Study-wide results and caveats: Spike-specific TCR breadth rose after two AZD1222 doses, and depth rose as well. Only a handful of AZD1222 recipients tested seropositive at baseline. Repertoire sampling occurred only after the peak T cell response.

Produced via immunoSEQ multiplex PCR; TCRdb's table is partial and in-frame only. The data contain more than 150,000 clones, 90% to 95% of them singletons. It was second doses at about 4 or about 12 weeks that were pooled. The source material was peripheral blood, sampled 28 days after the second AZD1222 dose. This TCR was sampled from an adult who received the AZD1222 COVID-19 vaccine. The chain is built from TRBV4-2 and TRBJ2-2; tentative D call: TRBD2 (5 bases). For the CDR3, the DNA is TGTGCCAGCAGCCACGGGGTAGCGAACACCGGGGAGCTGTTTTTT. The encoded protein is CASSHGVANTGELFF.